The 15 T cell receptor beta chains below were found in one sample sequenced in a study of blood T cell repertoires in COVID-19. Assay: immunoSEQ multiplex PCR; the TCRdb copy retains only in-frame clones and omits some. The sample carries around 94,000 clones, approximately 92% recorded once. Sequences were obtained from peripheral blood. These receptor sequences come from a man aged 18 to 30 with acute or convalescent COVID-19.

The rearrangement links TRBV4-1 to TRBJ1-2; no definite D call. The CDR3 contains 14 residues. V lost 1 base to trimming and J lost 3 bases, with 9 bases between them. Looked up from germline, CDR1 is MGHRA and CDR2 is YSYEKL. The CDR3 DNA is TGCGCCAGCAGCCAAGGCGTGGGCGACTATGGCTACACCTTC. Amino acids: CASSQGVGDYGYTF.

The CDR3 loop reads CATAGQVNQPQHF. Here the CDR3 DNA reads TGTGCCACCGCGGGACAGGTAAATCAGCCCCAGCATTTT. This chain joins TRBV15 and TRBJ1-5, with 8 bases aligning to TRBD1. CDR3 size: 13 residues. The V and J ends lost 8 bases and 4 bases, in that order; junction bases with no gene match: 4. The germline CDR1 and CDR2 sequences are LNHNV and YYDKDF (reference sequence).

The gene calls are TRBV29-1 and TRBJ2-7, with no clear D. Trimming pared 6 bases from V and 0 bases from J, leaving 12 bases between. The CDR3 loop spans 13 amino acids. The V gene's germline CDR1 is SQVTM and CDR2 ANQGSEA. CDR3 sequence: CSVHSPSSYEQYF. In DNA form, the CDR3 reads TGCAGCGTCCATAGCCCAAGCTCCTACGAGCAGTACTTC.

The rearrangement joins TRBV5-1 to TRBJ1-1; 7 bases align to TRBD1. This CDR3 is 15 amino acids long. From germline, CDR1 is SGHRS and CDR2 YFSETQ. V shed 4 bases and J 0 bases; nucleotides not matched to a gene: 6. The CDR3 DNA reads TGCGCCAGCAGCCTAAACAGGGGCTTGAACACTGAAGCTTTCTTT. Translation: CASSLNRGLNTEAFF.

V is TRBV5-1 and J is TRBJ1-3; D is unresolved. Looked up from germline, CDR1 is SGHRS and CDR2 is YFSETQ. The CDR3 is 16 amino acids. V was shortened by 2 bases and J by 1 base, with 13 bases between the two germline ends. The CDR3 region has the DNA TGCGCCAGCAGCTTTGCATCAGGCTCTTCTGGAAACACCATATATTTT. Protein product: CASSFASGSSGNTIYF.

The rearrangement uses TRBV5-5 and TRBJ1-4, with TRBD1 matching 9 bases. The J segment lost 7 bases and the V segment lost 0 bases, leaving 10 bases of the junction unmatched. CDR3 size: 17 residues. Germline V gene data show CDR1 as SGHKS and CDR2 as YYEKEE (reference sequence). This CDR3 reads CASSLVASGTGIEKLFF. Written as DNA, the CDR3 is TGTGCCAGCAGCTTGGTCGCTTCCGGGACAGGGATTGAAAAACTGTTTTTT.

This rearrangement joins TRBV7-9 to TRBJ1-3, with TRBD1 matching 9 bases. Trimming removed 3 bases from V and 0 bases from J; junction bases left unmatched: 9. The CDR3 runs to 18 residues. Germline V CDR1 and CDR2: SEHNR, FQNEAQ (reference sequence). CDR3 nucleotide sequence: TGTGCCAGCAGCTTGGGGGTCCCGGGACAGGGCTCTGGAAACACCATATATTTT. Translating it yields CASSLGVPGQGSGNTIYF.

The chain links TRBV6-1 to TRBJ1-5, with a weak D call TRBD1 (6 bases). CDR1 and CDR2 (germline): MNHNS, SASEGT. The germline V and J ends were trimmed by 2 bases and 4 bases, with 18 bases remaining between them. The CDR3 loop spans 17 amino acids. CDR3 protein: CASSELGVDRRNQPQHF. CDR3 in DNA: TGTGCCAGCAGTGAACTCGGGGTGGACAGAAGGAATCAGCCCCAGCATTTT.

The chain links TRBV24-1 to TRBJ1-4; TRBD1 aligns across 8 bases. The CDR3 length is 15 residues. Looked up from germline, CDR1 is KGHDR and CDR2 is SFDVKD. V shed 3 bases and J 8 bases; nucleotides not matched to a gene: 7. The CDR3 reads CATSDAGGEGEKLFF. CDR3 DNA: TGTGCCACCAGTGATGCAGGGGGCGAGGGCGAAAAACTGTTTTTT.

The CDR3 reads CASTGTSGGYEQFF. In DNA, the CDR3 is TGTGCCAGCACCGGGACTAGCGGGGGCTATGAGCAGTTCTTC. This chain connects TRBV19 to TRBJ2-1; 14 bases are shared with TRBD2. Germline CDR1 is LNHDA and CDR2 is SQIVND (reference sequence). CDR3 size: 14 residues. V was clipped by 9 bases and J by 8 bases; unmatched bases: 6.

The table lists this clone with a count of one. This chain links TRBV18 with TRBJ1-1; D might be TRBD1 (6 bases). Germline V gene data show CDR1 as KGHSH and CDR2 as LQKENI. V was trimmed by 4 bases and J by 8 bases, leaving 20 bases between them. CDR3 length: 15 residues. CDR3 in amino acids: CASSRERTASYEAFF. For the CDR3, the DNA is TGTGCCAGCTCACGCGAACGGACAGCGTCCTACGAAGCTTTCTTT.

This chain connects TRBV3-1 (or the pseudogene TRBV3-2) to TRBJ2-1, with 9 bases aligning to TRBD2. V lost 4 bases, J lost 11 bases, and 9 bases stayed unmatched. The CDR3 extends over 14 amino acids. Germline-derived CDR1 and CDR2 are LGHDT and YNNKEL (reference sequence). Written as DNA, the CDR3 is TGTGCCAGCAGCCCCCGGGTAGCGGGAGCAAAGCAGTTCTTC. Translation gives CASSPRVAGAKQFF.

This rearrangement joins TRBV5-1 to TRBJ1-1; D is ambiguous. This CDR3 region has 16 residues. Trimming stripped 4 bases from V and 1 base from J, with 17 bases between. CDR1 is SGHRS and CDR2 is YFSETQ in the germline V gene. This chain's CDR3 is CASSEQPWESNTEAFF. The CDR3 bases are TGCGCCAGCAGCGAACAGCCCTGGGAGTCGAACACTGAAGCTTTCTTT.

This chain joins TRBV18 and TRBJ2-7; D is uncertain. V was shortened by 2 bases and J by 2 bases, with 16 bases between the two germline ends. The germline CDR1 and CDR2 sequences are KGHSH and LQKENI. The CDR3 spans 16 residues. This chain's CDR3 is CASSPNGGTAAYEQYF. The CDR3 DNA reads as TGTGCCAGCTCACCAAACGGCGGAACCGCCGCCTACGAGCAGTACTTC.

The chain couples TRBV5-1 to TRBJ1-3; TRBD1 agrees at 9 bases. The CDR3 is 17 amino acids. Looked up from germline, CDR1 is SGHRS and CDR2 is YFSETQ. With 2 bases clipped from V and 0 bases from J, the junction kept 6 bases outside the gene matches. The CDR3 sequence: CASSFRDRASSGNTIYF. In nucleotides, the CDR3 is TGCGCCAGCAGCTTCCGGGACAGGGCAAGCTCTGGAAACACCATATATTTT.